This T cell receptor beta chain was captured in a study of glioma-infiltrating T cells after dendritic cell vaccination. The study, taken as a whole, reports: The cohort had few patients with full blood and tumor sets.

Amplification used 60 V beta primers and 13 J beta primers. Measured with immunoSEQ multiplex PCR; TCRdb has only the in-frame clones, and not every one. The data show under 130,000 clones, around 91% seen once. Germline CDR1 LGHNT, CDR2 FRNRAP. The V gene lost 0 bases and the J gene lost 12 bases, with 8 bases spanning the gap. CDR3 length: 12 amino acids. The time point here: after dendritic cell vaccination, including at tumor progression/relapse. Turning to this clone: Its antigen is as yet unknown.

Material: blood, obtained after dendritic cell vaccination. The chain combines TRBV12-5 with TRBJ2-2; tentative D call: TRBD1 (6 bases). The origin of this receptor is a human donor with glioblastoma. The CDR3 is CASGLVQGKLFF. The CDR3 DNA reads TGTGCTAGTGGTTTGGTACAGGGAAAGCTGTTTTTT. Full variable domain (remainder filled in from reference TRBV12-5 and TRBJ2-2): DARVTQTPRHKVTEMGQEVTMRCQPILGHNTVFWYRQTMMQGLELLAYFRNRAPLDDSGMPKDRFSAEMPDATLATLKIQPSEPRDSAVYFCASGLVQGKLFFGEGSRLTVL.